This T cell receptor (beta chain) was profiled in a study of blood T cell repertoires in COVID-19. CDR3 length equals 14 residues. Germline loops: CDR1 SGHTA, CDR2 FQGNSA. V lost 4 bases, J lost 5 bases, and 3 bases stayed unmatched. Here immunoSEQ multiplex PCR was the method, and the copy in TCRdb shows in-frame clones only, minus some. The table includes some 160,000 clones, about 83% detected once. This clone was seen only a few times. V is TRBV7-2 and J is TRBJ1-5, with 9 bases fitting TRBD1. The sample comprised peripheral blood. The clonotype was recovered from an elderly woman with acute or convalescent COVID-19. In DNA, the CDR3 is TGTGCCAGCAGCTCACAGGGGGCCGATCAGCCCCAGCATTTT. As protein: CASSSQGADQPQHF.